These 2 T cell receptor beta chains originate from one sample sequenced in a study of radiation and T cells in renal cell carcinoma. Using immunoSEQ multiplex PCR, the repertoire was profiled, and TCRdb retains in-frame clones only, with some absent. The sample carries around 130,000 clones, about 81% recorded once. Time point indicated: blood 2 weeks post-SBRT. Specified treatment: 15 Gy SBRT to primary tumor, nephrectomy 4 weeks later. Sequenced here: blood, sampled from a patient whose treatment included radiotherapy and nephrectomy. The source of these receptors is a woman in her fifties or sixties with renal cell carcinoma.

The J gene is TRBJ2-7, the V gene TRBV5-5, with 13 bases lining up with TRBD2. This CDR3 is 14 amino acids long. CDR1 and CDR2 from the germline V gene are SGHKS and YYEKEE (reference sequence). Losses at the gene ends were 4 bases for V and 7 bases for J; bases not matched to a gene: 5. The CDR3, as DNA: TGTGCCAGCAGCCCGTGGACTAGCGGGAGTGAGCAGTACTTC. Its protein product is CASSPWTSGSEQYF.

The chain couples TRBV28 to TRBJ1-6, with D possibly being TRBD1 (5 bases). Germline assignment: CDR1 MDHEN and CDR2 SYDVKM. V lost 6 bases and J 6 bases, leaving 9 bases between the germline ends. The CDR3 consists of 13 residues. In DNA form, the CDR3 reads TGTGCCAGCAGGAGGCAGGGTAATTCACCCCTCCACTTT. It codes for CASRRQGNSPLHF. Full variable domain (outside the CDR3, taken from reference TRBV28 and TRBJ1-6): DVKVTQSSRYLVKRTGEKVFLECVQDMDHENMFWYRQDPGLGLRLIYFSYDVKMKEKGDIPEGYSVSREKKERFSLILESASTNQTSMYLCASRRQGNSPLHFGNGTRLTVT.